A single sample gave rise to the 4 T cell receptor beta chains below, sequenced in a study of cytomegalovirus exposure and HLA in healthy donors. The primer mix had 60 Vbeta and 13 Jbeta primers. TCRdb's copy holds only in-frame clones and misses some; the assay was immunoSEQ multiplex PCR. The table shows more than 100,000 clones, with approximately 87% occurring only once. What was sequenced was PBMCs. These receptors were collected from a woman between 25 and 40 years old in good health and CMV-seronegative.

The CDR3 here is CASSLLGTQYNEQFF. The CDR3 nucleotides read TGTGCCAGCAGTTTATTAGGGACACAATACAATGAGCAGTTCTTC. V is TRBV28 and J is TRBJ2-1; TRBD1 might be the D (6 bases). Per the germline V gene, CDR1 is MDHEN and CDR2 is SYDVKM. The CDR3 length is 15 residues. V was shortened by 1 base and J by 4 bases, with 11 bases between the two germline ends. The full variable domain, with the rest looked up from reference TRBV28 and TRBJ2-1, is DVKVTQSSRYLVKRTGEKVFLECVQDMDHENMFWYRQDPGLGLRLIYFSYDVKMKEKGDIPEGYSVSREKKERFSLILESASTNQTSMYLCASSLLGTQYNEQFFGPGTRLTVL.

This clone was seen once. This chain joins TRBV28 and TRBJ2-5, with 8 bases matching TRBD2. TRBJ2-7 explains the end of the DNA better; the J call may be wrong. CDR1 is MDHEN, CDR2 SYDVKM, per germline. This CDR3 is 15 amino acids long. CDR3 protein: CASRLAGPTWVEQYF. The CDR3 DNA follows: TGTGCCAGCAGATTAGCGGGACCCACCTGGGTCGAGCAGTACTTC.

The rearrangement joins TRBV28 to TRBJ1-4; no reliable D call. The CDR3 sequence is 16 residues long. With 2 bases removed from V and 7 bases from J, the gap between germline ends came to 17 bases. CDR1 MDHEN and CDR2 SYDVKM come from the germline V gene. CDR3 region: CASSLRPGREREKLFF. CDR3 coding DNA: TGTGCCAGCAGTTTAAGGCCCGGGAGGGAGCGTGAAAAACTGTTTTTT.

This clone has a single count. The gene calls are TRBV9 and TRBJ2-4, with 9 bases aligning to TRBD1. The germline gives CDR1 SGDLS, CDR2 YYNGEE. The CDR3 consists of 16 residues. Losses at the gene ends were 4 bases for V and 4 bases for J; bases not matched to a gene: 9. The DNA for the CDR3 is TGTGCCAGCAGCTTCGGACAGGGGAGGGGTAAAAACATTCAGTACTTC. The encoded protein is CASSFGQGRGKNIQYF. Filled out from reference TRBV9 and TRBJ2-4, the complete variable domain reads DSGVTQTPKHLITATGQRVTLRCSPRSGDLSVYWYQQSLDQGLQFLIQYYNGEERAKGNILERFSAQQFPDLHSELNLSSLELGDSALYFCASSFGQGRGKNIQYFGAGTRLSVL.